This T cell receptor beta chain was retrieved from a study of vaccination effects on CD4 cells after COVID-19. Study as a whole: The patients, a few convalescent individuals, were sampled early and late after vaccination. Findings and caveats of the study: The study dataset contains few convalescent patients and includes no early post-infection timepoints. Late in the post-vaccination period, infection-induced and vaccine-induced clones underwent marked clonal contraction.

On this clone: The target antigen is unknown.

The table came from immunoSEQ multiplex PCR; TCRdb's copy has only in-frame clones and leaves some out. The repertoire consists of 15,000 or so clones, with around three quarters occurring once and the leading ten covering roughly 17%. Antigen-specific CD4+ T cells were expanded with viral peptide pools in the ViraFEST assay before sequencing. Around day 10 of culture, CD4+ T cells were separated out. A positive SARS-CoV-2 PCR test fell between March and December 2020. Each participant received a vaccine that was either BNT162b2 or mRNA-1273, given as two doses. Each culture had half its medium swapped for IL-2 medium on days 3 and 7. The material sequenced was CD4+ T cells from PBMCs cultured with SARS-CoV-2 spike peptides, taken after COVID-19 vaccination. The clonotype originates from a human donor who had a prior SARS-CoV-2 infection.

CDR3 sequence reads: CASSWGTGGNQPQHF. In DNA form, the CDR3 reads TGTGCCAGCAGCTGGGGGACAGGGGGCAATCAGCCCCAGCATTTT. The chain combines TRBV5-6 with TRBJ1-5; 10 bases are shared with TRBD1. Germline CDR1 reads SGHDT; CDR2 reads YYEEEE. V shed 3 bases, J shed 2 bases, and the junction held 2 bases outside the gene matches. The CDR3 spans 15 residues.